What follows describes a single T cell receptor beta chain. These data are taken from a study of blood T cell repertoires in COVID-19. Study at large: T cells, B-cell-depleted T cells, or PBMCs supplied cDNA or gDNA.

Authors' analysis steps: Nucleated cell number was recorded as an estimate derived from reference gene primer amplification. The data were produced by immunoSEQ multiplex PCR, yet TCRdb's version contains in-frame clones alone and is incomplete. That table is the source of V, J and clone size, and D and trimming were worked out from the DNA. The data contain 150,000 to 200,000 clones, more than 75% of them singletons. Germline lookup yields CDR1 KGHSH and CDR2 LQKENI. Trimming took off 3 bases at V and 5 bases at J, with 10 bases between the two ends. This CDR3 comprises 13 residues. Individuals drawn from approximately 26 US areas were about 18 to 89 years old.

The chain uses TRBV18 and TRBJ2-5; D gene unclear. The sequenced sample consisted of PBMCs or T cells enriched from blood (not recorded which). This TCR came from a woman between 50 and 59 years old with acute COVID-19. The CDR3 region is CASSPSRGETQYF. The CDR3 bases are TGTGCCAGCTCACCCTCCCGAGGCGAGACCCAGTACTTC.